The TCR beta chain described here comes from a study of blood T cells in healthy people across ages. General observations from the study: More naive CD4+ cells and higher diversity were found in long-lived than in aged donors.

This clonotype was recorded a few times. Its antigen is unknown. Through a sample-barcoded 5' primer and a J-beta primer mix, a second PCR was run for roughly 6 to 12 cycles. Through a template-switch adaptor with 12 random nucleotides, each cDNA molecule received a tag. In TCRdb, the 5' RACE reads were re-called with MiXCR into one record per CDR3 protein. The sample records about 1.4 million distinct CDR3 sequences, approximately 63% being singletons. Isolation yielded PBMCs, at least 7 million per sample, in every case. The CDR3 has 14 amino acids. Germline V gene data show CDR1 as SGHAT and CDR2 as FQNNGV. V lost 5 bases to trimming and J lost 2 bases, with 13 bases between them.

The clonotype comes from a man aged 18 to 35 in good health. The V gene is TRBV11-2, the J gene TRBJ2-7, with a weak D call TRBD2 (5 bases). The sample consisted of blood. CDR3 coding DNA: TGTGCCAGCAGCCCGAGCGGTACCCCCTACGAGCAGTACTTC. Its protein is CASSPSGTPYEQYF. Filled out from reference TRBV11-2 and TRBJ2-7, the complete variable domain reads EAGVAQSPRYKIIEKRQSVAFWCNPISGHATLYWYQQILGQGPKLLIQFQNNGVVDDSQLPKDRFSAERLKGVDSTLKIQPAKLEDSAVYLCASSPSGTPYEQYFGPGTRLTVT.